These T cell receptor beta chains were read from a single sample in a study of blood T cell repertoires in COVID-19. TCRdb's copy holds only in-frame clones and misses some; the assay was immunoSEQ multiplex PCR. The sample includes a few hundred thousand clones, about 86% seen only once; the top ten take approximately 2.5%. The sample was peripheral blood. These receptors came from a woman aged 55-75 years with acute or convalescent COVID-19. The CDR3 runs from the conserved cysteine through the conserved F or W. The D gene is left open where the match is weak. The size of a clone is reported for some rows only, either as once, few or many, or as a class for expanded clones.

size,D,length,V,J,DNA,CDR3
-,-,13,TRBV5-1,TRBJ1-5,TGCGCCAGCAGCTTGACGGGAGATCAGCCCCAGCATTTT,CASSLTGDQPQHF
-,TRBD1,14,TRBV2,TRBJ1-2,TGTGCCAGCAGTTTGGTGGAGGGGGCGCATGGCTACACCTTC,CASSLVEGAHGYTF
few,TRBD2,18,TRBV4-2,TRBJ2-1,TGTGCCAGCAGCCAAGGTGTGGCGGGGGGGCCCCTACAGAATGAGCAGTTCTTC,CASSQGVAGGPLQNEQFF
-,TRBD1,14,TRBV6-5,TRBJ1-1,TGTGCCAGCAGACACGACAGGGTGAACACTGAAGCTTTCTTT,CASRHDRVNTEAFF
-,TRBD2,15,TRBV3-1/TRBV3-2,TRBJ2-2,TGTGCCAGCAGCCCCGGGGGGACGTACACCGGGGAGCTGTTTTTT,CASSPGGTYTGELFF
-,TRBD1,15,TRBV18,TRBJ1-2,TGTGCCAGCTCACCACCTCGGACAGGGGGCGGTGGCTACACCTTC,CASSPPRTGGGGYTF
-,TRBD1,16,TRBV6-1,TRBJ1-2,TGTGCCAGCAGAGAAACCACAGGGGCTTCCCTCTATGGCTACACCTTC,CASRETTGASLYGYTF
-,-,11,TRBV29-1,TRBJ1-2,TGCAGCGGAGTGACAGGCTATGGCTACACCTTC,CSGVTGYGYTF
-,-,15,TRBV6-5,TRBJ1-2,TGTGCCAGCAGTTACCACCAATCACCCGGGTCTGGCTACACCTTC,CASSYHQSPGSGYTF
-,-,15,TRBV11-2,TRBJ2-1,TGTGCCAGCAGCTCCCCGGGATTACGAACCAATGAGCAGTTCTTC,CASSSPGLRTNEQFF
-,TRBD2,16,TRBV5-1,TRBJ2-3,TGCGCCAGCAACTTCGGACTAGCGGGGCCGACAGATACGCAGTATTTT,CASNFGLAGPTDTQYF
-,-,12,TRBV27,TRBJ1-1,TGTGCCAGCGGACAAAGAGGAACTGAAGCTTTCTTT,CASGQRGTEAFF
-,-,15,TRBV4-1,TRBJ1-2,TGCGCCAGCAGCCAAGCAGACAGTGCCCACTATGGCTACACCTTC,CASSQADSAHYGYTF
few,TRBD1,15,TRBV5-4,TRBJ2-1,TGTGCCAGCAGCCGACAGGGAATAGGGGATAATGAGCAGTTCTTC,CASSRQGIGDNEQFF
once,TRBD1,16,TRBV7-9,TRBJ1-2,TGTGCCAGCAGCTCCTGGGACAGGGGTTTGGCTCATGGCTACACCTTC,CASSSWDRGLAHGYTF
-,-,14,TRBV3-1/TRBV3-2,TRBJ1-1,TGTGCCAGCAGCTTTAAGGGGGTGGGAACTGAAGCTTTCTTT,CASSFKGVGTEAFF
-,-,15,TRBV4-3,TRBJ2-1,TGCGCCAGTCAACGGGGGGCCGACCCCGTGTATGAGCAGTTCTTC,CASQRGADPVYEQFF
few,-,16,TRBV19,TRBJ1-2,TGTGCCAGTAGTGGCAGGGGTAGAAGTTCGAACTATGGCTACACCTTC,CASSGRGRSSNYGYTF
-,-,14,TRBV6-1,TRBJ1-1,TGTGCCAGCAGTGAGGGGAGTACGAACACTGAAGCTTTCTTT,CASSEGSTNTEAFF
-,-,14,TRBV9,TRBJ1-1,TGTGCCAGCAGCGTAGAAGGGAGGACCACTGAAGCTTTCTTT,CASSVEGRTTEAFF
-,TRBD1,12,TRBV7-9,TRBJ2-2,TGTGCCAGTCAGGGGGCAATCGGGGAGCTGTTTTTT,CASQGAIGELFF
-,-,12,TRBV30,TRBJ1-4,TGTGCCTGGATGTGGAGTAATGAAAAACTGTTTTTT,CAWMWSNEKLFF
few,-,13,TRBV18,TRBJ1-4,TGTGCCACTCGCAAAGGGGCTAATGAAAAACTGTTTTTT,CATRKGANEKLFF
-,TRBD2,18,TRBV3-1/TRBV3-2,TRBJ2-3,TGTGCCAGCAGCCCTAGCGGGGATTATATTTACCCCACAGATACGCAGTATTTT,CASSPSGDYIYPTDTQYF
-,TRBD1,14,TRBV3-1/TRBV3-2,TRBJ2-1,TGTGCCAGCAGACAGGGGCCCTCCTACAATGAGCAGTTCTTC,CASRQGPSYNEQFF
-,-,13,TRBV6-5,TRBJ1-2,TGTGCCAGCTCCAACAACCGAGCCCCGGAGTACACCTTC,CASSNNRAPEYTF
-,-,14,TRBV4-1,TRBJ1-1,TGCGCCAGCAGCCAAACAGGGTCAGGCACTGAAGCTTTCTTT,CASSQTGSGTEAFF
once,TRBD1,18,TRBV4-2,TRBJ2-2,TGTGCCAGCAGCCTCAGCATAAAACAGGGGGCGAACACCGGGGAGCTGTTTTTT,CASSLSIKQGANTGELFF
-,TRBD1,14,TRBV28,TRBJ1-2,TGTGCCAGCAGTTTAAATGACAGGGCGAATGGCTACACCTTC,CASSLNDRANGYTF
-,-,15,TRBV6-5,TRBJ2-5,TGTGCCAGCAGTTACTCCAAACTGGGAGGAGAGACCCAGTACTTC,CASSYSKLGGETQYF
-,-,13,TRBV6-5,TRBJ1-1,TGTGCCAGCAGCACACAGCAGAACACTGAAGCTTTCTTT,CASSTQQNTEAFF
few,TRBD1,14,TRBV28,TRBJ2-7,TGTGCCAGCAGTCTACACGGGACAGGCTACGAGCAGTACTTC,CASSLHGTGYEQYF
-,TRBD1,15,TRBV14,TRBJ2-3,TGTGCCAGCAGTTCACTCAGGGGGCTGGCAGATACGCAGTATTTT,CASSSLRGLADTQYF
once,TRBD1,16,TRBV15,TRBJ1-5,TGTGCCACCAGCAGTCGACAGGGTAATAGCAATCAGCCCCAGCATTTT,CATSSRQGNSNQPQHF
-,TRBD2,16,TRBV6-6,TRBJ2-1,TGTGCCAGCAGGGGGACTAGCGGCGCTAACGGACATGAGCAGTTCTTC,CASRGTSGANGHEQFF
-,TRBD1,13,TRBV7-9,TRBJ2-4,TGTGCCAGCAGCTTAGGCAACTCTGGACAGGGGTCCTTC,CASSLGNSGQGSF
-,-,12,TRBV5-4,TRBJ1-2,TGTGCCAGCTGGGCAGGGGCGGGTGGCTACACCTTC,CASWAGAGGYTF
-,TRBD1,15,TRBV12-5,TRBJ1-5,TGTGCTAGTGGTTCGGGCAGGGGGAAGGTTCAGCCCCAGCATTTT,CASGSGRGKVQPQHF
-,-,15,TRBV28,TRBJ1-2,TGTGCCAGCAGACAGAACAGGGCCCTCGGCTATGGCTACACCTTC,CASRQNRALGYGYTF
few,-,15,TRBV6-5,TRBJ1-1,TGTGCCAGCAGTTACTCGTCGCCAGGGTACACTGAAGCTTTCTTT,CASSYSSPGYTEAFF
once,-,15,TRBV18,TRBJ2-1,TGTGCCAGCTCACCTGTTGCAGACACATACAATGAGCAGTTCTTC,CASSPVADTYNEQFF